Below, one T cell receptor beta chain is given with its context. Its antigen is as yet unknown. CDR1 and CDR2 (germline): SQVTM, ANQGSEA. V trimming: 5 bases; J trimming: 7 bases; junction bases outside the gene matches: 19. This CDR3 has 16 residues. The source of the sample is a study of T cell repertoires in cytomegalovirus infection. Study-wide context: CMV infection together with matching HLA type was indicated by public TCR beta signatures.

TCRdb independently ran MiXCR on the reads; one entry per CDR3 protein. The repertoire holds 150,000 to 200,000 distinct CDR3 sequences, 28% seen once, with approximately 30% in the top ten. Study-wide points: Summed frequency of shared TCR beta families picked out CMV carriers who also had the relevant HLA. Predominance within the ex vivo response was attributable to HLA-C-restricted CMV-specific TCR beta clonotypes.

The sequencing input was PBMCs. This receptor was taken from a human donor in good health (CMV status not recorded). Some clones in this sample may be carry-over from other donors' samples. This chain links TRBV29-1 with TRBJ2-5, with 7 bases that match TRBD1. This CDR3 reads CSVSPQGPGSGGTQYF. CDR3 sequence (DNA): TGCAGCGTTAGCCCTCAGGGGCCGGGATCAGGGGGGACCCAGTACTTC.